This T cell receptor (beta chain) appears in the sequencing data of a study of cytomegalovirus exposure and HLA in healthy donors. Whole-study findings and limits: Within the 90 to 150 validation repertoires, first-cohort TCR clusters tended to co-occur, according to a later analysis. High sensitivity and specificity were reportedly achieved when the classifier diagnosed cytomegalovirus status. Rare TCR sequences predominated, though certain public TCRs were found in many donors.

With regard to this clone: Its antigen remains unidentified.

The protocol was immunoSEQ multiplex PCR, while the TCRdb copy is restricted to in-frame clones and leaves out a portion. This sample has about 70,000 clones, with 92% found just once. Separate from the roughly 700-subject first cohort was the roughly 130-subject validation cohort, to which the donors belonged. The CDR3 loop spans 14 amino acids. The ends lost 5 bases at V and 6 bases at J; junction bases unmatched: 6. CDR1 and CDR2 (germline): MDHEN, SYDVKM. This clonotype was obtained from a man between 18 and 35 years old in good health and CMV-seropositive. The chain joins TRBV28 to TRBJ2-2, with TRBD2 identical over 7 bases. The sample comprised PBMCs. The CDR3 nucleotides are TGTGCCAGCAGTCCCCCTAGCGGTCCCGGGGAGCTGTTTTTT. Amino acid sequence: CASSPPSGPGELFF.